Included here is one T cell receptor (beta chain) sequence, with context. Produced via immunoSEQ multiplex PCR; TCRdb's table is partial and in-frame only. The sample carries roughly 270,000 clones, about 85% recorded once. This specimen comes from a study of blood T cell repertoires in COVID-19. After removal of 0 bases from V and 5 bases from J, the junction contained 3 bases not matched to a gene. CDR1 is MNHEY and CDR2 is SVGAGI in the germline V gene. CDR3 length equals 15 residues. The sequenced sample was PBMCs or T cells enriched from blood (not recorded which). This TCR was recovered from a woman between 50 and 59 years old who had recovered from COVID-19. The rearrangement links TRBV6-5 to TRBJ2-1, with 8 bases matching TRBD2. CDR3 in amino acids: CASSYSSGANNEQFF. DNA for the CDR3: TGTGCCAGCAGTTACTCTAGCGGGGCCAACAATGAGCAGTTCTTC.